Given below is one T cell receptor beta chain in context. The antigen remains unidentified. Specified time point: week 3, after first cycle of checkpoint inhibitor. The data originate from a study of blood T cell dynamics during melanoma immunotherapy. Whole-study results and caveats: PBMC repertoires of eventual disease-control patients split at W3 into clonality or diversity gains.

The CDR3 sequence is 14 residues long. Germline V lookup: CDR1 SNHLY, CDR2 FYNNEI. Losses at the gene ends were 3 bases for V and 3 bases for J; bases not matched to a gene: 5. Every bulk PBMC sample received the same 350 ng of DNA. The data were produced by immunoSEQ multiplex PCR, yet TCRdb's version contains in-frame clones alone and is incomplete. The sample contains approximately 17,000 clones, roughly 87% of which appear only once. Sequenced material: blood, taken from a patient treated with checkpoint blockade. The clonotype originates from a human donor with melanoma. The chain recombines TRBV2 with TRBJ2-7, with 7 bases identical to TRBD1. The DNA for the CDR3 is TGTGCCAGCAGTGACGAGGGGGCGCGCTACGAGCAGTACTTC. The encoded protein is CASSDEGARYEQYF.